This TCR beta chain was sequenced during a study of shared clonotypes between healthy human individuals. How the authors handled the data: Junction-only immunoSEQ sequences carried no quality scores, so filtering differed. Profiling relied on immunoSEQ multiplex PCR, and the TCRdb table lists in-frame clones only, not all of them. V and J calls and clone size are those listed in that table; D and trimming were worked out from the DNA. The sample yields millions of clones, 85% to 95% seen once. The receptor was isolated from a young man in good health. Some clones in this sample may be carry-over from other donors' samples. Sequenced input: naive CD4+ T cells from PBMCs. The subset is: CD45RA+ positively selected.

The DNA for the CDR3 is TGTGCCAGCAGCCCGGCGGGGGGCTCATACGAGCAGTACTTC. Protein product: CASSPAGGSYEQYF. The rearrangement joins TRBV7-3 to TRBJ2-7; 8 bases line up with TRBD2. CDR3 size: 14 residues. Trimming removed 5 bases from V and 4 bases from J; junction bases left unmatched: 7. Germline V lookup: CDR1 SGHTA, CDR2 FQGTGA.